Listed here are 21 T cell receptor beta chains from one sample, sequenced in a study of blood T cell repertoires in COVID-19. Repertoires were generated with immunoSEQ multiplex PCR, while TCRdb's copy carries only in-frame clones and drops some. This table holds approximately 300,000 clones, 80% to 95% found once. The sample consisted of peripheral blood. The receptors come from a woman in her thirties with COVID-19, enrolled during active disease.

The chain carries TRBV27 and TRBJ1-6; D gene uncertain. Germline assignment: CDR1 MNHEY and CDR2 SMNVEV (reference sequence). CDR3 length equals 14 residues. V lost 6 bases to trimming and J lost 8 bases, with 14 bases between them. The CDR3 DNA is TGTGCCAGCAGCCCCCGGGAGAGGCATTCACCCCTCCACTTT. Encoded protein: CASSPRERHSPLHF.

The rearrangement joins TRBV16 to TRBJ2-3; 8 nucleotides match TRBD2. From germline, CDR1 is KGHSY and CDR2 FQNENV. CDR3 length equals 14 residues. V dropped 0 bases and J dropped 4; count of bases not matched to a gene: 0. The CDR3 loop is CASSQSSGADTQYF. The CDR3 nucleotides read TGTGCCAGCAGCCAATCTAGCGGGGCAGATACGCAGTATTTT.

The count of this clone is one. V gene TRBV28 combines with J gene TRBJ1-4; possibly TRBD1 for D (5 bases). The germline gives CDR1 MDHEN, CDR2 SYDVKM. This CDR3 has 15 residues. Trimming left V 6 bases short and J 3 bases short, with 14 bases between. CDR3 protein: CASSRSGRANEKLFF. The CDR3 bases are TGTGCCAGCAGCCGATCAGGGAGGGCTAATGAAAAACTGTTTTTT.

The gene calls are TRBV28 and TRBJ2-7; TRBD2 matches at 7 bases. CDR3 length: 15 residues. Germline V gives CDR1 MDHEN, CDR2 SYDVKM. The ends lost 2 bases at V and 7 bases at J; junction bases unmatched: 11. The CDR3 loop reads CASSLRSGALLEQYF. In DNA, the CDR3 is TGTGCCAGCAGTTTAAGGAGCGGGGCCTTGCTGGAGCAGTACTTC.

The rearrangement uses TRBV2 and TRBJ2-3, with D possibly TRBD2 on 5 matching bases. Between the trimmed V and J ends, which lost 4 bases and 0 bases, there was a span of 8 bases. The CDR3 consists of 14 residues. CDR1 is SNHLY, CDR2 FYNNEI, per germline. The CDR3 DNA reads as TGTGCCAGCAGTGGAGGGCTGAGCACAGATACGCAGTATTTT. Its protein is CASSGGLSTDTQYF.

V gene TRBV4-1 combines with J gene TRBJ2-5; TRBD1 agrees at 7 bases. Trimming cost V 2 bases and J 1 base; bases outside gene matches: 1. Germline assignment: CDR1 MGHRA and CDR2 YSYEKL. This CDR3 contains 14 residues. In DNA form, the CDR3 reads TGCGCCAGCAGCCAATGGGACAGCCAAGAGACCCAGTACTTC. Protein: CASSQWDSQETQYF.

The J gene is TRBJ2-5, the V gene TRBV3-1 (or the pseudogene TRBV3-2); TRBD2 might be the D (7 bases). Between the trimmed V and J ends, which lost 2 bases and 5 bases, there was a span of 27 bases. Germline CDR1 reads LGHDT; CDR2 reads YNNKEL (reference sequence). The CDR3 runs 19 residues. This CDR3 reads CASSQRGGHPRATIETQYF. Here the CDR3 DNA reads TGTGCCAGCAGCCAAAGGGGGGGTCATCCCCGAGCTACCATCGAGACCCAGTACTTC.

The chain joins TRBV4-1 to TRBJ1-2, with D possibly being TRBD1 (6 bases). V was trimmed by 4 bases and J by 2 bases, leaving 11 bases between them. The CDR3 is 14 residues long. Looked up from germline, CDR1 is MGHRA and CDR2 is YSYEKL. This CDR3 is CASSRQQGNYGYTF. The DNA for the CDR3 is TGCGCCAGCAGCCGACAACAGGGCAACTATGGCTACACCTTC.

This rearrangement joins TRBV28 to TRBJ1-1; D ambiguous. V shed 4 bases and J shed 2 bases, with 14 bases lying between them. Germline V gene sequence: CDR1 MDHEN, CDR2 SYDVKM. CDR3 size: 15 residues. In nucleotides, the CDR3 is TGTGCCAGCAGTTCGCCCACCCGGGGAAACACTGAAGCTTTCTTT. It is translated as CASSSPTRGNTEAFF.

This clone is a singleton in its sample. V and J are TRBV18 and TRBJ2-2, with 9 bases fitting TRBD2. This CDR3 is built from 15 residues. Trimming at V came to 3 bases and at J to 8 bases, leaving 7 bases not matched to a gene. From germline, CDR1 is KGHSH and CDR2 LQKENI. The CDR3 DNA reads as TGTGCCAGCTCACCTAGCCTAGCGGGACCAGGGGAGCTGTTTTTT. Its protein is CASSPSLAGPGELFF.

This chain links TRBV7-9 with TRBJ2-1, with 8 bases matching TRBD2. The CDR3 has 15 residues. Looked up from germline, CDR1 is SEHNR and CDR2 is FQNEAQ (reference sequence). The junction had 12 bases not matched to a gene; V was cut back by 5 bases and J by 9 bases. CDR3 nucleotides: TGTGCCAGCAGCCCCCCTTCGGGAGGGCTGAGTGAGCAGTTCTTC. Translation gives CASSPPSGGLSEQFF.

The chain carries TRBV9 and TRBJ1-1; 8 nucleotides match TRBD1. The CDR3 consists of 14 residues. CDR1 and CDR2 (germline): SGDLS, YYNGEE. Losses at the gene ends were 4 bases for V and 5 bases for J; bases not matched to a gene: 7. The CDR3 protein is CASSSGQGVTEAFF. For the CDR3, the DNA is TGTGCCAGCAGCTCTGGACAGGGAGTTACTGAAGCTTTCTTT. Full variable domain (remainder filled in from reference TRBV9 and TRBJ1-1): DSGVTQTPKHLITATGQRVTLRCSPRSGDLSVYWYQQSLDQGLQFLIQYYNGEERAKGNILERFSAQQFPDLHSELNLSSLELGDSALYFCASSSGQGVTEAFFGQGTRLTVV.

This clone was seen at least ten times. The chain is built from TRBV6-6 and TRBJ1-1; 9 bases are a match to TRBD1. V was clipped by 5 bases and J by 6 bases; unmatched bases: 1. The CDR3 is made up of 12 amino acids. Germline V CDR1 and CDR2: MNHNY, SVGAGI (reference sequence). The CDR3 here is CASSGTGPEAFF. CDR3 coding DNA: TGTGCCAGCAGTGGGACAGGGCCTGAAGCTTTCTTT.

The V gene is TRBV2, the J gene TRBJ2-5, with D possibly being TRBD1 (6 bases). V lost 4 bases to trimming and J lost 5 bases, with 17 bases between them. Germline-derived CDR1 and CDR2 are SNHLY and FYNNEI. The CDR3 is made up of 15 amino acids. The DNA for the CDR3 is TGTGCCAGCAGTGGCTTCGGGACACCCGGGGAGACCCAGTACTTC. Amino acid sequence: CASSGFGTPGETQYF.

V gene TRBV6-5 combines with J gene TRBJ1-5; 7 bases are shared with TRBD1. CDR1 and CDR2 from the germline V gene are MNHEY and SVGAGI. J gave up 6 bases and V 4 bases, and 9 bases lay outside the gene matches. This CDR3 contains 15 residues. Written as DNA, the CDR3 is TGTGCCAGCAGTTCTGACAGGGCCCGGGGTCAGCCCCAGCATTTT. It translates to CASSSDRARGQPQHF.

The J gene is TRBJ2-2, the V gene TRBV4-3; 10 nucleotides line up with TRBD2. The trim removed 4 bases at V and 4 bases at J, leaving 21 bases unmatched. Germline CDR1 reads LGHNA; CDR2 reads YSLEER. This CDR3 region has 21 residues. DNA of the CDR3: TGCGCCAGCAGCCCAGCCAGCGCTTCTGCTAGCGGGAGTTTCGGCACCGGGGAGCTGTTTTTT. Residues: CASSPASASASGSFGTGELFF.

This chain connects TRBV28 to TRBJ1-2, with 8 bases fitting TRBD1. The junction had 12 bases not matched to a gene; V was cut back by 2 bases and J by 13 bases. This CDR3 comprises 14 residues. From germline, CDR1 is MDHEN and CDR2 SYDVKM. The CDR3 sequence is CASSLLIGQGARTF. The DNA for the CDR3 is TGTGCCAGCAGTTTACTTATCGGACAGGGAGCACGCACCTTC.

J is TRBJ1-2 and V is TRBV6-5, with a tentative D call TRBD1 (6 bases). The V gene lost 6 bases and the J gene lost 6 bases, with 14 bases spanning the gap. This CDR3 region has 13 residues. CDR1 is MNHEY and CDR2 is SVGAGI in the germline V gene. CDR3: CASSPLAGDGYTF. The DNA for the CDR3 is TGTGCCAGCAGCCCACTGGCAGGGGATGGCTACACCTTC.

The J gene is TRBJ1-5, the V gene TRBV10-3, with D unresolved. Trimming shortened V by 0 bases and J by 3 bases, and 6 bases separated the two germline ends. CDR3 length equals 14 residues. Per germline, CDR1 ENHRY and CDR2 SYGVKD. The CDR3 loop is CAISESADNQPQHF. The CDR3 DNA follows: TGTGCCATCAGTGAGTCGGCGGACAATCAGCCCCAGCATTTT.

The CDR3 DNA is TGCGCCAGCAGCCTTCAGGGGAGGGTGGAGACCCAGTACTTC. Protein product: CASSLQGRVETQYF. The chain combines TRBV5-1 with TRBJ2-5; TRBD2 is a possible D gene (7 bases). V was pared by 4 bases and J by 5 bases, with 15 bases between. Germline values: CDR1 SGHRS, CDR2 YFSETQ. CDR3 length: 14 residues.

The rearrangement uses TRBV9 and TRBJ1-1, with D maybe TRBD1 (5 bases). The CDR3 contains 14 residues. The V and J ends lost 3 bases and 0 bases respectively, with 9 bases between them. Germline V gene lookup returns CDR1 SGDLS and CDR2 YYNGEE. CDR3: CASSATAMNTEAFF. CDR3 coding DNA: TGTGCCAGCAGCGCGACAGCGATGAACACTGAAGCTTTCTTT.